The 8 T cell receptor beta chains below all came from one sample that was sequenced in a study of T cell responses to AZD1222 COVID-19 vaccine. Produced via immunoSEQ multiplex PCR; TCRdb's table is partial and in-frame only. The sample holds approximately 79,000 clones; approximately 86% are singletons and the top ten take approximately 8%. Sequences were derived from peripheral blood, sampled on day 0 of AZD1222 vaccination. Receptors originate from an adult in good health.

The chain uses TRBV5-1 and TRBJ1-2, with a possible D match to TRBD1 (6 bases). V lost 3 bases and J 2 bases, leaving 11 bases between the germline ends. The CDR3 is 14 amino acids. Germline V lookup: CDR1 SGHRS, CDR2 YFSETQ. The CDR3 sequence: CASSSPQGNYGYTF. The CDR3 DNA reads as TGCGCCAGCAGCTCCCCCCAGGGGAACTATGGCTACACCTTC.

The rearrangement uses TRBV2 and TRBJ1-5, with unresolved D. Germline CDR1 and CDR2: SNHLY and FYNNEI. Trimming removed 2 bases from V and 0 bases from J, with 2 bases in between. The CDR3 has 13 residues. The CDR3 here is CASSENSNQPQHF. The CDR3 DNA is TGTGCCAGCAGTGAAAATAGCAATCAGCCCCAGCATTTT. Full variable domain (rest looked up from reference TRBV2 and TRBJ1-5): EPEVTQTPSHQVTQMGQEVILRCVPISNHLYFYWYRQILGQKVEFLVSFYNNEISEKSEIFDDQFSVERPDGSNFTLKIRSTKLEDSAMYFCASSENSNQPQHFGDGTRLSIL.

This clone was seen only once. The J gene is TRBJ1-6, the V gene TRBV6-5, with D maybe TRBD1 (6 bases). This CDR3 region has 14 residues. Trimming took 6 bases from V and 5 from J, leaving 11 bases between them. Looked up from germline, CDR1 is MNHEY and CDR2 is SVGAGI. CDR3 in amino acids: CASRWTVDNSPLHF. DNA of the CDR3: TGTGCCAGCAGATGGACAGTAGATAATTCACCCCTCCACTTT.

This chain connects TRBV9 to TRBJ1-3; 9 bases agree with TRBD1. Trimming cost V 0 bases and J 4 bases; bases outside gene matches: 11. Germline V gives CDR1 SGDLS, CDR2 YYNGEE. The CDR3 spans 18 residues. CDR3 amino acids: CASSVEGQGIAYGNTIYF. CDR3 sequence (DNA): TGTGCCAGCAGCGTAGAGGGACAGGGAATTGCTTACGGAAACACCATATATTTT.

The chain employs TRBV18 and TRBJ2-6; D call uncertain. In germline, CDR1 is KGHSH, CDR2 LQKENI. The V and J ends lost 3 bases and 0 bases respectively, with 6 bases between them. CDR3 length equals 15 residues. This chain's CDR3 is CASSPALSGANVLTF. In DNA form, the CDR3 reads TGTGCCAGCTCACCCGCCCTCTCTGGGGCCAACGTCCTGACTTTC.

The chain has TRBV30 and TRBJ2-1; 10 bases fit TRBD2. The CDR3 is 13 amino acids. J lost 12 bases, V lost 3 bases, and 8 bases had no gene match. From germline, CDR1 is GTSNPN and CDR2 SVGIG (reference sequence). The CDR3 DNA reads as TGTGCCTGGAGGCTAGCGGGGGTATTGGGGCAGTTCTTC. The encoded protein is CAWRLAGVLGQFF.

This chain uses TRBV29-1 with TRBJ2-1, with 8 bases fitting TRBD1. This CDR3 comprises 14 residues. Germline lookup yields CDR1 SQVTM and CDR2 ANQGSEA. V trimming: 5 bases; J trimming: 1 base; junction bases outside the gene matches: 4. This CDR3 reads CSVRRDRSYNEQFF. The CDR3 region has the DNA TGCAGCGTTCGCCGGGACAGGTCCTACAATGAGCAGTTCTTC.

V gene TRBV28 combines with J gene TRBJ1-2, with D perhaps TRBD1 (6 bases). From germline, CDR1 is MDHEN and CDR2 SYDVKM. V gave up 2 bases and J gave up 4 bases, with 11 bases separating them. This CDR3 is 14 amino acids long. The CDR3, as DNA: TGTGCCAGCAGTTTACGGGCAGGGGTCTATGGCTACACCTTC. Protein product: CASSLRAGVYGYTF.